The 30 T cell receptor beta chains listed next were all sequenced from one sample in a study of OX40 agonist ivuxolimab in advanced cancers. The method was immunoSEQ multiplex PCR; TCRdb's version includes in-frame clones alone and lacks a portion of them. The sample has about 45,000 clones, about nine tenths seen once. Sample: CD4+ or CD8+ T cells sorted from blood, taken in a trial of the OX40 agonist ivuxolimab. These receptors were collected from an adult with an advanced solid tumor such as melanoma, head and neck, liver or kidney cancer.

A single count supports this clone. The V gene is TRBV18, the J gene TRBJ2-3, with 12 positions matching TRBD2. CDR1 KGHSH and CDR2 LQKENI come from the germline V gene. The CDR3 is 19 amino acids. The V segment lost 3 bases and the J segment 4 bases; nucleotides outside the gene matches: 14. The CDR3 DNA reads as TGTGCCAGCTCACCTTCGACCAACTCTCTAGCGGGAGGGTCAGATACGCAGTATTTT. Translation gives CASSPSTNSLAGGSDTQYF.

This sequence joins TRBV5-8 and TRBJ2-4; D uncertain. Looked up from germline, CDR1 is SGHTS and CDR2 is YDEGEE. The CDR3 is 12 residues long. With 5 bases removed from V and 10 bases from J, the gap between germline ends came to 13 bases. CDR3: CASSPGAYIQYF. Written as DNA, the CDR3 is TGTGCCAGCAGTCCGGGTGCTTATATTCAGTACTTC. The whole variable domain, filled in from reference TRBV5-8 and TRBJ2-4, reads EAGVTQSPTHLIKTRGQQATLRCSPISGHTSVYWYQQALGLGLQFLLWYDEGEERNRGNFPPRFSGRQFPNYSSELNVNALELEDSALYLCASSPGAYIQYFGAGTRLSVL.

The rearrangement links TRBV6-1 to TRBJ2-1; tentatively, D is TRBD1 (5 bases). The V gene's germline CDR1 is MNHNS and CDR2 SASEGT. Deletions cut 9 bases from V and 11 bases from J, with 17 bases between. The CDR3 consists of 12 residues. CDR3 protein: CASGALSIQQFF. CDR3 DNA: TGTGCCAGTGGGGCCCTCTCTATCCAGCAGTTCTTC.

The genes are TRBV9 and TRBJ2-3; no reliable D call. The germline gives CDR1 SGDLS, CDR2 YYNGEE. The CDR3 covers 15 residues. V was shortened by 4 bases and J by 0 bases, with 12 bases between the two germline ends. CDR3 loop: CASSSWTASTDTQYF. CDR3 DNA sequence: TGTGCCAGCAGCTCCTGGACGGCAAGCACAGATACGCAGTATTTT.

V and J are TRBV19 and TRBJ2-3; D is undetermined. V was trimmed by 3 bases and J by 2 bases, leaving 12 bases between them. This CDR3 region has 15 residues. Germline CDR1 and CDR2: LNHDA and SQIVND (reference sequence). The CDR3, as DNA: TGTGCCAGTAGTATCCCAGGAACACACACAGATACGCAGTATTTT. This codes for CASSIPGTHTDTQYF. The variable domain in full, with the rest retrieved from reference TRBV19 and TRBJ2-3, is DGGITQSPKYLFRKEGQNVTLSCEQNLNHDAMYWYRQDPGQGLRLIYYSQIVNDFQKGDIAEGYSVSREKKESFPLTVTSAQKNPTAFYLCASSIPGTHTDTQYFGPGTRLTVL.

The rearrangement uses TRBV10-3 and TRBJ2-7; TRBD1 aligns across 9 bases. The CDR3 extends over 12 amino acids. V lost 4 bases to trimming and J lost 5 bases; unmatched junction nucleotides: 0. Looked up from germline, CDR1 is ENHRY and CDR2 is SYGVKD. This CDR3 is CAISGQGDEQYF. The CDR3 nucleotides read TGTGCCATCAGTGGACAGGGGGACGAGCAGTACTTC.

The chain recombines TRBV28 with TRBJ2-7; D may be TRBD1 (6 bases). The CDR3 extends over 14 amino acids. The V and J ends lost 5 bases and 3 bases respectively, with 14 bases between them. Germline CDR1 and CDR2: MDHEN and SYDVKM. DNA of the CDR3: TGTGCCAGCAGTCTCTGGACAGCACACTACGAGCAGTACTTC. It translates to CASSLWTAHYEQYF.

The chain is built from TRBV10-3 and TRBJ1-2, with D unclear. The CDR3 has 14 amino acids. The germline V gene encodes CDR1 ENHRY and CDR2 SYGVKD. Trimming took off 3 bases at V and 0 bases at J, with 8 bases between the two ends. This CDR3 is CAISDVSSNYGYTF. CDR3 nucleotide sequence: TGTGCCATCAGTGACGTCAGTTCTAACTATGGCTACACCTTC.

This chain connects TRBV9 to TRBJ2-7, with 7 positions matching TRBD1. Germline V gene lookup returns CDR1 SGDLS and CDR2 YYNGEE. The V segment lost 4 bases and the J segment 0 bases; nucleotides outside the gene matches: 4. The length of the CDR3 is 14 residues. The CDR3 spells CASSPGQSSYEQYF. The CDR3 nucleotides are TGTGCCAGCAGCCCGGGACAGAGCTCCTACGAGCAGTACTTC.

The chain uses TRBV28 and TRBJ1-1, with 7 bases matching TRBD1. The CDR3 runs 14 residues. J lost 0 bases, V lost 10 bases, and 8 bases had no gene match. The germline V gene encodes CDR1 MDHEN and CDR2 SYDVKM. The CDR3 DNA is TGTGCCAAAAAAACCGGGACAGTGAACACTGAAGCTTTCTTT. Translated: CAKKTGTVNTEAFF.

The chain carries TRBV11-2 and TRBJ1-1; TRBD1 might be the D (5 bases). CDR3 length: 14 amino acids. Trimming took 1 base from V and 6 from J, leaving 12 bases between them. Germline lookup yields CDR1 SGHAT and CDR2 FQNNGV. This CDR3 reads CASSLVGGGAEAFF. The CDR3 region has the DNA TGTGCCAGCAGCTTAGTTGGGGGTGGGGCTGAAGCTTTCTTT.

The chain combines TRBV18 with TRBJ2-5; tentative D call: TRBD1 (5 bases). The germline V and J ends were trimmed by 3 bases and 5 bases, with 13 bases remaining between them. Germline values: CDR1 KGHSH, CDR2 LQKENI. The CDR3 contains 14 residues. The DNA for the CDR3 is TGTGCCAGCTCACCCGACAGTTTTAGGGAGACCCAGTACTTC. Protein sequence: CASSPDSFRETQYF.

The chain recombines TRBV4-2 with TRBJ2-2, with D hard to call. V dropped 0 bases and J dropped 8 bases, with 4 bases sitting between them. The CDR3 has 12 amino acids. The germline V gene encodes CDR1 LGHNA and CDR2 YNFKEQ. CDR3 nucleotides: TGTGCCAGCAGCCAAGATATGGGGGAGCTGTTTTTT. Residues: CASSQDMGELFF.

The V call is TRBV28, the J call TRBJ2-3; TRBD2 agrees at 12 bases. The CDR3 consists of 15 residues. The germline CDR1 and CDR2 sequences are MDHEN and SYDVKM. Trimming removed 6 bases from V and 5 bases from J; junction bases left unmatched: 6. This chain's CDR3 is CASRILAGGGDTQYF. The CDR3 DNA reads as TGTGCCAGCAGGATACTAGCGGGAGGTGGAGATACGCAGTATTTT.

The rearrangement uses TRBV7-3 and TRBJ2-3; 7 positions match TRBD1. Trimming cost V 2 bases and J 4 bases; bases outside gene matches: 6. Germline CDR1 reads SGHTA; CDR2 reads FQGTGA. This CDR3 comprises 15 residues. The CDR3 protein is CASSLGLQGADTQYF. The CDR3 DNA sequence: TGTGCCAGCAGCTTAGGTTTGCAGGGGGCAGATACGCAGTATTTT.

The V call is TRBV6-1, the J call TRBJ1-5; 7 nucleotides agree with TRBD1. Looked up from germline, CDR1 is MNHNS and CDR2 is SASEGT. CDR3 size: 14 residues. Losses at the gene ends were 3 bases for V and 7 bases for J; bases not matched to a gene: 6. CDR3: CASSDLDRWQPQHF. In nucleotides, the CDR3 is TGTGCCAGCAGTGACCTGGACAGGTGGCAGCCCCAGCATTTT.

The rearrangement joins TRBV19 to TRBJ2-2; TRBD1 is a possible D gene (6 bases). The germline V gene has CDR1 LNHDA and CDR2 SQIVND (reference sequence). The CDR3 runs 18 residues. The chain's CDR3 is CPQEETGVLEGDTGELFF. In nucleotides, the CDR3 is TGTCCCCAGGAGGAGACTGGCGTGCTCGAGGGGGACACCGGGGAGCTGTTTTTT.

V gene TRBV18 combines with J gene TRBJ2-6; possible D gene TRBD1, 5 bases. Trimming removed 6 bases from V and 0 bases from J, with 15 bases in between. CDR1 and CDR2 from the germline V gene are KGHSH and LQKENI. This CDR3 region has 17 residues. This chain's CDR3 is CASSPAQASSGANVLTF. As DNA, the CDR3 is TGTGCCAGCTCGCCGGCACAGGCGAGCTCTGGGGCCAACGTCCTGACTTTC.

The V call is TRBV7-9, the J call TRBJ1-3; D remains unclear. The V end was cut by 1 base, the J end by 5 bases, with 9 bases between. Germline V gene lookup returns CDR1 SEHNR and CDR2 FQNEAQ (reference sequence). The CDR3 runs 14 residues. The CDR3 spells CASSLVSLRNTIYF. In nucleotides, the CDR3 is TGTGCCAGCAGCTTAGTATCCCTTAGAAACACCATATATTTT.

V and J are TRBV5-5 and TRBJ1-1; D unclear. The V gene's germline CDR1 is SGHKS and CDR2 YYEKEE (reference sequence). Trimming pared 0 bases from V and 1 base from J, leaving 13 bases between. CDR3 length equals 16 residues. CDR3 protein: CASSLVIGRTNTEAFF. CDR3 nucleotides: TGTGCCAGCAGCTTGGTCATTGGCAGGACGAACACTGAAGCTTTCTTT.

This clone has just one count. This chain connects TRBV5-1 to TRBJ1-4; 9 nucleotides agree with TRBD1. The V gene's germline CDR1 is SGHRS and CDR2 YFSETQ. This CDR3 contains 14 residues. V shed 0 bases, J shed 10 bases, and the junction held 4 bases outside the gene matches. This chain's CDR3 is CASSLGTGDLKLFF. The CDR3 DNA reads TGCGCCAGCAGCTTGGGGACAGGGGATTTAAAACTGTTTTTT.

The chain employs TRBV14 and TRBJ1-1; D is possibly TRBD1 (5 bases). The CDR3 runs to 11 residues. V was clipped by 9 bases and J by 1 base, with 6 bases between them. Germline V lookup: CDR1 SGHDN, CDR2 FVKESK. CDR3 nucleotides: TGTGCCAGTCAGGGGAACACTGAAGCTTTCTTT. It encodes CASQGNTEAFF.

The chain uses TRBV27 and TRBJ2-5; D unclear. The CDR3 spans 15 residues. Germline CDR1 reads MNHEY; CDR2 reads SMNVEV (reference sequence). V was shortened by 4 bases and J by 5 bases, with 17 bases between the two germline ends. Here the CDR3 DNA reads TGTGCCAGCAGTTCGTCCAGGCCTTCCGGGGAGACCCAGTACTTC. Its translation: CASSSSRPSGETQYF.

The chain combines TRBV30 with TRBJ2-1; TRBD2 aligns across 12 bases. The CDR3 has 14 amino acids. V shed 5 bases and J 7 bases; nucleotides not matched to a gene: 6. Germline lookup yields CDR1 GTSNPN and CDR2 SVGIG (reference sequence). CDR3 sequence reads: CAWSSGRALNEQFF. CDR3 in DNA: TGTGCCTGGTCTAGCGGGAGGGCCTTAAATGAGCAGTTCTTC. Supplemented by reference TRBV30 and TRBJ2-1, the full variable domain reads SQTIHQWPATLVQPVGSPLSLECTVEGTSNPNLYWYRQAAGRGLQLLFYSVGIGQISSEVPQNLSASRPQDRQFILSSKKLLLSDSGFYLCAWSSGRALNEQFFGPGTRLTVL.

The chain employs TRBV27 and TRBJ2-4; no reliable D call. The CDR3 spans 13 residues. V was cut by 3 bases and J by 1 base, with 4 bases left in between. Germline lookup yields CDR1 MNHEY and CDR2 SMNVEV (reference sequence). As DNA, the CDR3 is TGTGCCAGCAGTTTTGACGCCAAAAACATTCAGTACTTC. This gives the protein CASSFDAKNIQYF.

The DNA for the CDR3 is TGCGCCAGCAGTCCCGACAGGTCAGGGCTCCCGCAGTATTTT. Its protein is CASSPDRSGLPQYF. V gene TRBV5-1 combines with J gene TRBJ2-3; a weak D match, TRBD1 (6 bases). In germline, CDR1 is SGHRS, CDR2 YFSETQ. V was clipped by 5 bases and J by 10 bases, with 20 bases between them. The CDR3 extends over 14 amino acids.

Remarks on this clone: This sample also contains other DNA sequences that code for the same CDR3. The chain is built from TRBV7-2 and TRBJ2-3; 11 bases map to TRBD2. The CDR3 consists of 14 residues. Germline-derived CDR1 and CDR2 are SGHTA and FQGNSA. With 5 bases clipped from V and 5 bases from J, the junction kept 3 bases outside the gene matches. The CDR3 spells CASSLGLAGDTQYF. The CDR3 DNA reads TGTGCCAGCAGCCTTGGACTAGCGGGAGATACGCAGTATTTT.

The chain links TRBV11-2 to TRBJ2-7; 7 bases fit TRBD1. Trimming cost V 4 bases and J 7 bases; bases outside gene matches: 10. The germline CDR1 and CDR2 sequences are SGHAT and FQNNGV. There are 14 residues in the CDR3. This CDR3 is CASSSETGRREQYF. CDR3 nucleotide sequence: TGTGCCAGCAGCTCAGAGACAGGGCGCAGGGAGCAGTACTTC.

The J gene is TRBJ2-7, the V gene TRBV30, with TRBD1 identical over 12 bases. The V gene's germline CDR1 is GTSNPN and CDR2 SVGIG (reference sequence). V trimming: 2 bases; J trimming: 5 bases; junction bases outside the gene matches: 1. The CDR3 extends over 13 amino acids. CDR3 sequence (DNA): TGTGCCTGGAGTCGGGACAGGGGGCACGAGCAGTACTTC. Protein product: CAWSRDRGHEQYF.

The chain recombines TRBV4-3 with TRBJ1-4; possibly TRBD1 for D (5 bases). V dropped 0 bases and J dropped 2 bases, with 13 bases sitting between them. This CDR3 has 17 amino acids. The germline V gene has CDR1 LGHNA and CDR2 YSLEER. CDR3 sequence reads: CASSQDTRGGTNEKLFF. CDR3 DNA sequence: TGCGCCAGCAGCCAAGATACCCGGGGGGGGACTAATGAAAAACTGTTTTTT.